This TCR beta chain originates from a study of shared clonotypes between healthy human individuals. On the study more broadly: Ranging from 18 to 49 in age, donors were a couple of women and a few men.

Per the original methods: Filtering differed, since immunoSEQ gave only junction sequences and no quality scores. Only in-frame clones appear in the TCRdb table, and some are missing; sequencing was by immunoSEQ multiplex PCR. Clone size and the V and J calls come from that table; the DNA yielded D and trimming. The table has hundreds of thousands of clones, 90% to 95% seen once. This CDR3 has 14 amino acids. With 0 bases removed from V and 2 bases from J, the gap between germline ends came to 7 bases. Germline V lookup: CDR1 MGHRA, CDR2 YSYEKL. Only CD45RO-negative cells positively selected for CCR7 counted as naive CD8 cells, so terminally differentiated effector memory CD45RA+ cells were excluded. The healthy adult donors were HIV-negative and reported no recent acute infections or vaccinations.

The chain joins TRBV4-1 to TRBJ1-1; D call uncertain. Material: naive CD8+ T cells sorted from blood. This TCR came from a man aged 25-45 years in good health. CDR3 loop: CASSQDWPNTEAFF. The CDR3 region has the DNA TGCGCCAGCAGCCAAGACTGGCCCAACACTGAAGCTTTCTTT.